This note documents a single TCR beta chain sequence. Its matching antigen is unknown. The same CDR3 arises from other DNA sequences in this sample as well. This specimen comes from a study of shared clonotypes between healthy human individuals. Only in-frame clones appear in the TCRdb table, and some are missing; sequencing was by immunoSEQ multiplex PCR. The sample holds about 2 million clones, about 94% seen once. Germline CDR1 and CDR2: MNHEY and SMNVEV (reference sequence). The CDR3 has 16 amino acids. V was pared by 5 bases and J by 1 base, with 15 bases between. Only CD45RO-negative cells positively selected for CCR7 counted as naive CD8 cells, so terminally differentiated effector memory CD45RA+ cells were excluded. The study enrolled healthy HIV-negative adults without recent acute infections or vaccinations as donors. The study's findings and limits: Clonotypes shared by all four donors outscored non-shared clonotypes in generation probability.

Sequencing used naive CD8+ T cells sorted from blood. The clonotype was recovered from a man aged 18 to 30 in good health. This chain links TRBV27 with TRBJ1-5; a possible D gene is TRBD1 (5 bases). The CDR3 loop reads CASSPSRGESNQPQHF. The CDR3 DNA reads as TGTGCCAGCAGTCCGTCCCGGGGGGAGAGCAATCAGCCCCAGCATTTT.